This TCR beta chain appears in the sequencing data of a study of cytomegalovirus exposure and HLA in healthy donors. The PCR had 60 Vbeta and 13 Jbeta primers. The protocol was immunoSEQ multiplex PCR, while the TCRdb copy is restricted to in-frame clones and leaves out a portion. The data contain approximately 150,000 clones, approximately 80% of them singletons. Although they were nominally healthy when sampled, donors likely had unrecorded immune exposures. To note about this clone: Its specificity is not known.

Trimming cost V 5 bases and J 4 bases, with 17 bases left between them. CDR1 SGHVS and CDR2 FNYEAQ come from the germline V gene. The CDR3 runs 15 residues. Study results and caveats: V- and J-gene trimming of TCR beta was linked (in a later analysis) to a missense DCLRE1C variant.

This receptor was taken from a young man in good health and CMV-seropositive. The chain is built from TRBV7-6 and TRBJ1-2; maybe TRBD1 (5 bases). Sequencing was carried out using PBMCs. This CDR3 reads CASSPRWRGSYGYTF. The CDR3 DNA follows: TGTGCCAGCAGCCCCCGGTGGAGGGGAAGCTATGGCTACACCTTC.